The 10 T cell receptor beta chains below were found in one sample sequenced in a study of blood T cells in healthy people across ages. For the second PCR, which ran for roughly 7 to 11 cycles, a sample-barcoded 5' primer and a J-beta primer mix were used. TCRdb passed the 5' RACE reads through MiXCR, listing each CDR3 protein once. The sample consists of roughly 700,000 distinct CDR3 sequences, approximately 31% of them appearing once. Sequencing input: blood. These receptors originate from a woman over 75 in good health.

Note on this clonotype: Since a much larger clone is just one base distant, this may be a read error. The chain couples TRBV12-5 to TRBJ2-3, with 7 bases aligning to TRBD2. Germline-derived CDR1 and CDR2 are LGHNT and FRNRAP. The CDR3 runs 15 residues. The CDR3 nucleotides read TGTGCTGGTGGTTTGCAGCGGGGCCCGACAGATACGCAGTATTTT. It translates to CAGGLQRGPTDTQYF.

The chain uses TRBV20-1 and TRBJ2-1, with D possibly being TRBD1 (5 bases). This CDR3 is built from 13 residues. Germline CDR1 is DFQATT and CDR2 is SNEGSKA (reference sequence). Trimming left V 5 bases short and J 10 bases short, with 18 bases between. The CDR3: CSAARQSPYEQFF. The CDR3 DNA reads as TGCAGTGCTGCCAGACAGTCCCCCTACGAGCAGTTCTTC.

This sequence joins TRBV2 and TRBJ1-2; 7 positions match TRBD1. The CDR3 has 12 residues. V lost 3 bases to trimming and J lost 12 bases; unmatched junction nucleotides: 7. Germline V lookup: CDR1 SNHLY, CDR2 FYNNEI. CDR3 nucleotide sequence: TGTGCCAGCAGTGATACAGGGGAAGGCCACACCTTC. Protein product: CASSDTGEGHTF.

This clonotype came up many times. The rearrangement links TRBV18 to TRBJ2-7, with D tentatively TRBD2 (6 bases). Per the germline V gene, CDR1 is KGHSH and CDR2 is LQKENI. V was shortened by 4 bases and J by 0 bases, with 13 bases between the two germline ends. This CDR3 spans 15 amino acids. Here the CDR3 DNA reads TGTGCCAGCTCACTAGTAGCGGCGAGCTCCTACGAGCAGTACTTC. Translation: CASSLVAASSYEQYF.

This chain joins TRBV13 and TRBJ2-7; possibly TRBD1 or TRBD2 for D (5 bases each). Germline values: CDR1 PRHDT, CDR2 FYEKMQ (reference sequence). This CDR3 has 14 residues. V was clipped by 5 bases and J by 6 bases, with 17 bases between them. CDR3: CASSPRGAVSEQYF. Written as DNA, the CDR3 is TGTGCCAGCAGCCCCAGAGGGGCGGTTTCCGAGCAGTACTTC.

The chain joins TRBV6-6 to TRBJ1-2; D call uncertain. Germline values: CDR1 MNHNY, CDR2 SVGAGI (reference sequence). There are 12 residues in the CDR3. V lost 3 bases, J lost 8 bases, and 10 bases lay in between. The CDR3 DNA reads TGTGCCAGCAGTTATGATACGGGAGGCTACACCTTC. It translates to CASSYDTGGYTF.

This clonotype was observed at least ten times. This chain connects TRBV11-2 to TRBJ2-3; 7 bases align to TRBD1. This CDR3 is built from 14 residues. Trimming at V came to 4 bases and at J to 6 bases, leaving 7 bases not matched to a gene. Germline V lookup: CDR1 SGHAT, CDR2 FQNNGV. CDR3 loop: CASSWDSMRDTQYF. The CDR3 nucleotides read TGTGCCAGCAGCTGGGACAGCATGCGGGATACGCAGTATTTT.

The rearrangement uses TRBV7-3 and TRBJ2-1; 10 nucleotides line up with TRBD2. Per germline, CDR1 SGHTA and CDR2 FQGTGA. V lost 2 bases to trimming and J lost 9 bases; unmatched junction nucleotides: 7. The length of the CDR3 is 15 residues. CDR3 DNA: TGTGCCAGCAGCTTAGGCCTAGCGGGAGTGACTGAGCAGTTCTTC. Its translation is CASSLGLAGVTEQFF.

The V call is TRBV24-1, the J call TRBJ2-3; 12 bases match TRBD2. Trimming at V came to 5 bases and at J to 0 bases, leaving 5 bases not matched to a gene. Germline V gives CDR1 KGHDR, CDR2 SFDVKD. This CDR3 is 17 amino acids long. The CDR3 bases are TGTGCCACCAGTGTGCGACTAGCGGGGGCGAGCACAGATACGCAGTATTTT. It encodes CATSVRLAGASTDTQYF.

Comment on this clonotype: Germline is not matched at one junction end, which may reflect a read error. This sequence joins TRBV7-8 and TRBJ2-1; D is perhaps TRBD2 (6 bases). Per the germline V gene, CDR1 is SGHVS and CDR2 is FQNEAQ. The CDR3 totals 15 residues. The CDR3 region has the DNA TGTGCCGGCAGCCCGGCGGGATACGGGGACAATGAGCAGTTCTTC. This translates into CAGSPAGYGDNEQFF.